This entry concerns a single T cell receptor beta chain. Its antigen is currently unknown. This record belongs to a study of shared clonotypes between healthy human individuals. As for the study in general: CD4 naive and CD4 memory each took three plates per donor, while CD8 naive took two and CD8 memory one.

Only in-frame clones appear in the TCRdb table, and some are missing; sequencing was by immunoSEQ multiplex PCR. This sample has roughly 890,000 clones, with 80% to 95% found just once. Study-wide points: Naive CD4 clonotypes overlapped across several donors at roughly 5.1%.

CD8 cells classed as naive were CD45RO-negative and positively selected for CCR7, excluding terminally differentiated effector memory CD45RA+ cells. The V gene lost 6 bases and the J gene lost 2 bases, with 13 bases spanning the gap. There are 13 residues in the CDR3. CDR1 is SQVTM and CDR2 is ANQGSEA in the germline V gene. This TCR was sampled from a man younger than 45 in good health. The specimen sequenced was naive CD8+ T cells sorted from blood. The V gene is TRBV29-1, the J gene TRBJ2-5, with D perhaps TRBD1 (5 bases). DNA for the CDR3: TGCAGCGTGGGCGCAGGGCCTCAAGAGACCCAGTACTTC. Amino acid sequence: CSVGAGPQETQYF.